A selection of T cell receptor beta chains follows, all from one sample in a study of identical twins. Each CDR3 protein is one row after TCRdb ran MiXCR on the 5' RACE reads. The table shows 450,000 to 500,000 distinct CDR3 sequences, with roughly 13% occurring only once. The data also belong to a second study, concerning yellow fever vaccine responses in identical twins.

The sequenced sample consisted of CD4+ T cells sorted from blood. The receptors were sampled from a woman aged 18-29 years in good health. Both conserved end residues are part of each CDR3. The D gene is left open where the match is weak. Only some rows state a clone size, as once, few, many or a class for expanded clones.

abundance	v_gene	j_gene	d_gene	CDR3aa	CDR3nt
NA	TRBV7-8	TRBJ2-3	NA	CASSPQRWLAVDTQYF	TGTGCCAGCAGCCCACAACGGTGGCTAGCCGTGGATACGCAGTATTTT
NA	TRBV6-1	TRBJ2-7	NA	CASGQKGGSYEQYF	TGTGCCAGCGGTCAGAAGGGGGGTTCCTACGAGCAGTACTTC
few	TRBV7-2	TRBJ1-2	NA	CASSLAVDYGYTF	TGTGCCAGCAGCTTAGCGGTAGACTATGGCTACACCTTC
few	TRBV12-3/TRBV12-4	TRBJ2-3	TRBD2	CASREGLGIDTQYF	TGTGCCAGCAGGGAAGGACTAGGGATAGATACGCAGTATTTT
many	TRBV20-1	TRBJ2-5	TRBD1	CSARGTGTQETQYF	TGCAGTGCTAGAGGGACAGGGACGCAAGAGACCCAGTACTTC
few	TRBV11-2	TRBJ2-3	NA	CASSRGQRIGTDTQYF	TGTGCCAGCAGCCGAGGACAGCGGATAGGCACAGATACGCAGTATTTT
NA	TRBV3-1	TRBJ2-1	NA	CASSLRGSFGNEQFF	TGTGCCAGCAGCCTACGGGGGAGTTTCGGCAATGAGCAGTTCTTC
few	TRBV3-1	TRBJ2-4	NA	CASSQVASVLAKNIQYF	TGTGCCAGCAGCCAAGTGGCGTCTGTTTTGGCCAAAAACATTCAGTACTTC
few	TRBV13	TRBJ2-6	NA	CASSTDRKAPHSGANVLTF	TGTGCCAGCAGCACAGACAGAAAGGCCCCACACTCTGGGGCCAACGTCCTGACTTTC
NA	TRBV20-1	TRBJ2-7	NA	CSARDVRYEQYF	TGCAGTGCTAGAGATGTAAGATACGAGCAGTACTTC
few	TRBV11-3	TRBJ2-2	TRBD1	CASSSTGGKGTGELFF	TGTGCCAGCAGCTCCACAGGGGGGAAAGGGACCGGGGAGCTGTTTTTT
few	TRBV20-1	TRBJ1-5	NA	CSANPPDSNQPQHF	TGCAGTGCCAACCCGCCGGATTCCAATCAGCCCCAGCATTTT
few	TRBV7-9	TRBJ2-2	TRBD1	CASSLAGTGLGGELFF	TGTGCCAGCAGCTTAGCGGGGACAGGGCTCGGCGGGGAGCTGTTTTTT
few	TRBV6-2/TRBV6-3	TRBJ2-1	TRBD2	CASSYPLAADNEQFF	TGTGCCAGCAGTTACCCACTAGCGGCCGACAATGAGCAGTTCTTC
few	TRBV5-1	TRBJ2-3	TRBD2	CASSLEGLAADTQYF	TGCGCCAGCAGCTTGGAAGGACTAGCAGCAGATACGCAGTATTTT
NA	TRBV27	TRBJ1-1	NA	CASSLSPVTRNTEAFF	TGTGCCAGCAGTTTAAGTCCGGTGACGAGGAACACTGAAGCTTTCTTT
few	TRBV6-1	TRBJ2-6	NA	CASRGDGLWDANVLTF	TGTGCCAGCCGAGGAGACGGCCTGTGGGATGCCAACGTCCTGACTTTC
few	TRBV10-3	TRBJ2-5	NA	CAISEGYETQYF	TGTGCCATCAGTGAAGGGTATGAGACCCAGTACTTC
NA	TRBV4-1	TRBJ1-4	NA	CASSQVRDGEKLFF	TGCGCCAGCAGCCAAGTTCGGGATGGGGAAAAACTGTTTTTT
few	TRBV6-1	TRBJ2-7	TRBD1	CASRAGQGTYEQYF	TGTGCCAGCAGGGCGGGACAGGGGACCTACGAGCAGTACTTC
few	TRBV5-1	TRBJ2-1	NA	CASSLGSSRGHNEQFF	TGCGCCAGCAGCTTGGGGAGTAGCCGGGGTCACAATGAGCAGTTCTTC
NA	TRBV6-5	TRBJ2-7	TRBD1	CASSYGTGGIEQYF	TGTGCCAGCAGTTACGGGACAGGGGGCATCGAGCAGTACTTC
NA	TRBV3-1	TRBJ1-1	NA	CASCLESGLGGMNTEAFF	TGTGCCAGCTGTTTAGAATCGGGGTTGGGTGGGATGAACACTGAAGCTTTCTTT
few	TRBV7-2	TRBJ2-3	TRBD2	CASSLARGAGSTDTQYF	TGTGCCAGCAGCTTAGCGAGGGGAGCGGGGTCCACAGATACGCAGTATTTT
many	TRBV12-3/TRBV12-4	TRBJ2-6	NA	CASSFRGDGANVLTF	TGTGCCAGCAGTTTTAGGGGCGATGGGGCCAACGTCCTGACTTTC
few	TRBV7-4	TRBJ2-7	NA	CASRGRGNYEQYF	TGTGCCAGCCGTGGCAGGGGAAATTACGAGCAGTACTTC
NA	TRBV6-1	TRBJ2-2	TRBD1	CASSLRQGSFLGELFF	TGTGCCAGCAGCCTTAGACAGGGGTCTTTCCTCGGGGAGCTGTTTTTT
many	TRBV12-3/TRBV12-4	TRBJ2-7	NA	CASSWTGNYEQYF	TGTGCCAGCAGTTGGACGGGAAACTACGAGCAGTACTTC
few	TRBV6-5	TRBJ2-4	NA	CASSYSLNRHIQYF	TGTGCCAGCAGTTACTCACTTAACAGGCACATTCAGTACTTC
NA	TRBV27	TRBJ1-5	NA	CASSTHRDNQPQHF	TGTGCCAGCAGTACACACAGGGATAATCAGCCCCAGCATTTT
few	TRBV3-1	TRBJ1-1	NA	CASSQNQQARAFF	TGTGCCAGCAGCCAAAACCAACAGGCGAGAGCTTTCTTT
NA	TRBV7-2	TRBJ2-7	NA	CASSLWGDEQYF	TGTGCCAGCAGCTTATGGGGTGACGAGCAGTACTTC
once	TRBV7-2	TRBJ2-2	NA	CASSLVSERAEELFF	TGTGCCAGCAGCTTAGTGTCAGAGAGGGCCGAGGAGCTGTTTTTT
NA	TRBV6-1	TRBJ1-4	TRBD1	CASRPGQGREKLFF	TGTGCCAGCAGGCCGGGACAGGGCCGGGAAAAACTGTTTTTT
NA	TRBV20-1	TRBJ2-6	TRBD1	CSARRTGEYGANVLTF	TGCAGTGCTAGAAGGACAGGGGAATATGGGGCCAACGTCCTGACTTTC
few	TRBV6-1	TRBJ2-6	TRBD2	CASSPSGGRGGANVLTF	TGTGCCAGCAGCCCTTCCGGCGGGAGAGGAGGGGCCAACGTCCTGACTTTC
NA	TRBV24-1	TRBJ2-3	NA	CATSERGGTDTQYF	TGTGCCACCAGTGAAAGGGGGGGCACAGATACGCAGTATTTT
NA	TRBV7-3	TRBJ2-2	TRBD2	CASSLVSSIASGGHTGELFF	TGTGCCAGCAGCTTAGTATCTTCTATTGCTAGCGGGGGGCACACCGGGGAGCTGTTTTTT
NA	TRBV3-1	TRBJ2-5	NA	CASSQVGGIATQYF	TGTGCCAGCAGCCAAGTAGGAGGAATTGCGACCCAGTACTTC
NA	TRBV7-9	TRBJ2-5	NA	CASTLTGEETQYF	TGTGCCAGCACCCTGACAGGTGAAGAGACCCAGTACTTC
few	TRBV7-9	TRBJ2-5	TRBD1	CASSRDSAGTQYF	TGTGCCAGCAGTCGGGACAGCGCCGGGACCCAGTACTTC
few	TRBV7-9	TRBJ2-5	NA	CASSLDASGQETQYF	TGTGCCAGCAGCTTAGACGCGAGCGGCCAAGAGACCCAGTACTTC
many	TRBV5-1	TRBJ2-5	TRBD1	CASSSTGVGSETQYF	TGCGCCAGCAGCTCGACAGGGGTGGGGTCAGAGACCCAGTACTTC
NA	TRBV5-1	TRBJ1-1	TRBD1	CASSLEGAPNTEAFF	TGCGCCAGCAGCTTGGAGGGGGCCCCGAACACTGAAGCTTTCTTT
NA	TRBV15	TRBJ1-4	TRBD1	CATSGGGSEKLFF	TGTGCCACCAGCGGAGGGGGCTCAGAAAAACTGTTTTTT
few	TRBV7-8	TRBJ2-7	NA	CASSLALPYEQYF	TGTGCCAGCAGCTTAGCCCTTCCCTACGAGCAGTACTTC
few	TRBV5-1	TRBJ2-5	NA	CASSLGPSGIYF	TGCGCCAGCAGCTTGGGCCCGTCAGGGATTTACTTC
NA	TRBV20-1	TRBJ1-6	NA	CSAREARGNSPLHF	TGCAGTGCTAGAGAGGCCCGGGGGAATTCACCCCTCCACTTT
few	TRBV2	TRBJ2-7	TRBD1	CASRDGGQGTYEQYF	TGTGCCAGCAGGGATGGGGGACAGGGGACCTACGAGCAGTACTTC
few	TRBV7-9	TRBJ2-1	TRBD2	CASSHRLANNEQFF	TGTGCCAGCAGCCACCGACTAGCAAACAATGAGCAGTTCTTC
NA	TRBV9	TRBJ2-1	NA	CASSVEGVSYNEQFF	TGTGCCAGCAGCGTGGAGGGGGTTTCCTACAATGAGCAGTTCTTC
few	TRBV12-3/TRBV12-4	TRBJ2-1	NA	CASGRDGSYNEQFF	TGTGCCAGTGGCCGGGACGGCTCCTACAATGAGCAGTTCTTC
few	TRBV7-8	TRBJ2-3	TRBD2	CASSLMRPGLAGADTQYF	TGTGCCAGCAGCTTGATGAGGCCGGGACTAGCGGGTGCGGATACGCAGTATTTT
NA	TRBV13	TRBJ2-5	NA	CASSRLQGAAGVARETQYF	TGTGCCAGCAGCCGCCTCCAGGGAGCCGCGGGTGTTGCCCGGGAGACCCAGTACTTC
few	TRBV27	TRBJ2-3	NA	CASKWADGMDTQYF	TGTGCCAGCAAGTGGGCGGACGGGATGGATACGCAGTATTTT
NA	TRBV28	TRBJ2-7	NA	CASSLWGKSSYEQYF	TGTGCCAGCAGTTTGTGGGGTAAAAGCTCCTACGAGCAGTACTTC
NA	TRBV11-1	TRBJ2-3	TRBD2	CASSYRLGLAGGTDTQYF	TGTGCCAGCAGTTATCGCCTTGGACTAGCGGGAGGAACAGATACGCAGTATTTT
few	TRBV6-1	TRBJ2-7	TRBD2	CASNRGSGYEQYF	TGTGCCAGCAATCGCGGGAGTGGGTACGAGCAGTACTTC
few	TRBV20-1	TRBJ1-3	NA	CSAPGDNTIYF	TGCAGTGCTCCCGGTGACAACACCATATATTTT